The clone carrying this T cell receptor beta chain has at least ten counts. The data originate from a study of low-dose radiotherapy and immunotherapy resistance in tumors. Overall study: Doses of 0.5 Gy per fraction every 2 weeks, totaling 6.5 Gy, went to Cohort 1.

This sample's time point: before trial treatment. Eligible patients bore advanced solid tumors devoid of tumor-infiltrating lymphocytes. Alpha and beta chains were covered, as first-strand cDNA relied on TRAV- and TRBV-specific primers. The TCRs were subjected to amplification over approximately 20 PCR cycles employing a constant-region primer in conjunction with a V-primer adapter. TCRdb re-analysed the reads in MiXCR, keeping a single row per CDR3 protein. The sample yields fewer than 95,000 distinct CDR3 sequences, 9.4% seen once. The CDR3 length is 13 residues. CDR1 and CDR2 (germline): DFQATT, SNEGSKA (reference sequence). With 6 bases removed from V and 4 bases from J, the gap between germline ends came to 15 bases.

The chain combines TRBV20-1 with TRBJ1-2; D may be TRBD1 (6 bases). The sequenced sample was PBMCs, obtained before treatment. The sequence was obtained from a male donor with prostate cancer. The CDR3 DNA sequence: TGCAGTGCCGGACGGCAGGGGAGCTATGGCTACACCTTC. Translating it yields CSAGRQGSYGYTF.